Listed below are T cell receptor beta chains from one sample, sequenced in a study of shared clonotypes between healthy human individuals. Sequenced by immunoSEQ multiplex PCR; TCRdb stores in-frame clones only, minus some. The profile covers millions of clones, with around 90% appearing a single time and roughly 0.13% taken by the ten largest. Sequencing used naive CD4+ T cells sorted from blood. Source of these receptors: a man between 18 and 29 years old in good health. CDR3s include the opening cysteine and the closing phenylalanine or tryptophan. D genes are given only for firm matches. Size is omitted from some rows. Given values are once, few, many or a class for expanded clones.

>.|TRBJ2-5|TRBV11-2|.
TGTGCCAGCACCGAGGCTGTAGCCGGCGTGGGGACCCAGTACTTC
CASTEAVAGVGTQYF
>TRBD1|TRBJ1-2|TRBV6-1|.
TGTGCCAGCAGGGGACAGGTATACTCTACCTATGGCTACACCTTC
CASRGQVYSTYGYTF
>.|TRBJ2-2|TRBV5-1|once
TGCGCCAGCAGCTGGGCACCTGAACAGAACACCGGGGAGCTGTTTTTT
CASSWAPEQNTGELFF
>.|TRBJ1-1|TRBV18|.
TGTGCCAGCTCACCTTTGGCAGCTACTGAAGCTTTCTTT
CASSPLAATEAFF
>.|TRBJ2-5|TRBV7-2|.
TGTGCCAGCAGCCGCTCCCTCAGTCCCGGGTCGAGTCGAGAGACCCAGTACTTC
CASSRSLSPGSSRETQYF
>TRBD1|TRBJ2-7|TRBV5-1|.
TGCGCCAGCAGGGGGACAGGCACCTACGAGCAGTACTTC
CASRGTGTYEQYF
>.|TRBJ2-7|TRBV28|.
TGTGCCAGCAGTCCGAGACAATCACACTACGAGCAGTACTTC
CASSPRQSHYEQYF
>.|TRBJ1-5|TRBV6-1|.
TGTGCCAGCAGTGGTTTAGGGACCGGGGATCAGCCCCAGCATTTT
CASSGLGTGDQPQHF
>.|TRBJ1-5|TRBV2|few
TGTGCCAGCGGTGGGCAGGGGCAGCCCCAGCATTTT
CASGGQGQPQHF
>TRBD1|TRBJ2-1|TRBV4-1|.
TGCGCCAGCAGCCGGACCTGGACAGGGTCGACCTACAATGAGCAGTTCTTC
CASSRTWTGSTYNEQFF
>TRBD1|TRBJ2-7|TRBV28|.
TGTGCCAGCACCCTAAGGACAGGACCAAACTACGAGCAGTACTTC
CASTLRTGPNYEQYF
>TRBD1|TRBJ1-3|TRBV12-5|once
TGTGCTAGTGGCCCGCACCCCAAGCAAGGGGGCTCGGCTGGAAACACCATATATTTT
CASGPHPKQGGSAGNTIYF
>TRBD1|TRBJ2-3|TRBV29-1|.
TGCAGCGTTGTGATCCGGGACAGGGGGCCTTACACAGATACGCAGTATTTT
CSVVIRDRGPYTDTQYF
>TRBD2|TRBJ2-3|TRBV5-1|.
TGCGCCAGCAGCACGAGGACTAGCGGGCTCACAGATACGCAGTATTTT
CASSTRTSGLTDTQYF
>TRBD1|TRBJ1-5|TRBV19|.
TGTGCCAGTAGTTCGCACAGGGGAGGGAGCAATCAGCCCCAGCATTTT
CASSSHRGGSNQPQHF
>TRBD1|TRBJ1-2|TRBV6-6|.
TGTGCCAGCAGCCCGAGACAGGGGAAGGGCTACACCTTC
CASSPRQGKGYTF
>TRBD1|TRBJ1-4|TRBV5-4|.
TGTGCCAGCAGCTCCGCCGGGACAGAGAATGAAAAACTGTTTTTT
CASSSAGTENEKLFF
>.|TRBJ2-7|TRBV7-9|.
TGTGCCAGCAGCTTCCAGGGAAACGAGCAGTACTTC
CASSFQGNEQYF
>.|TRBJ2-7|TRBV7-9|.
TGTGCCAGCAGCCGGATCCGGGAGTCCGAGCAGTACTTC
CASSRIRESEQYF
>.|TRBJ2-7|TRBV5-6|.
TGTGCCAGCAGCCCCGCTTGGGGCGAGCAGTACTTC
CASSPAWGEQYF
>TRBD2|TRBJ2-7|TRBV6-1|.
TGTGCCAGCAGTGAGGGGAGGGGACCCTGGTACGAGCAGTACTTC
CASSEGRGPWYEQYF
>TRBD2|TRBJ2-1|TRBV28|.
TGTGCCAGCAGTTTTGGGAGGGGAGTGCACAATGAGCAGTTCTTC
CASSFGRGVHNEQFF
>.|TRBJ1-5|TRBV7-8|.
TGTGCCAGCAGCTTTAGTACCCCTCAAGGGAATCAGCCCCAGCATTTT
CASSFSTPQGNQPQHF
>.|TRBJ1-1|TRBV11-2|.
TGTGCCAGCATCCCCTTTGGGGGCGTCACTGAAGCTTTCTTT
CASIPFGGVTEAFF
>.|TRBJ2-7|TRBV9|.
TGTGCCAGCAGCGTAGACGGGGCAGGCCTCTACGAGCAGTACTTC
CASSVDGAGLYEQYF
>TRBD1|TRBJ1-1|TRBV5-1|.
TGCGCCAGCAGCTTGGGAACGACAGGGAGAACTGAAGCTTTCTTT
CASSLGTTGRTEAFF
>.|TRBJ1-4|TRBV5-1|once
TGCGCCAGCAGCTTAACGGGCTCCAATGAAAAACTGTTTTTT
CASSLTGSNEKLFF
>TRBD2|TRBJ2-7|TRBV6-7|.
TGTGCCATCTCCGGGACTAGCCCCTACGAGCAGTACTTC
CAISGTSPYEQYF
>.|TRBJ1-1|TRBV5-4|.
TGTGCCAGCAGCTTGGCGGTCACTGAAGCTTTCTTT
CASSLAVTEAFF
>TRBD2|TRBJ2-7|TRBV25-1|.
TGTGCCAGCAGTGGGACTAGCGGGAACCACGGTTCCTACGAGCAGTACTTC
CASSGTSGNHGSYEQYF
>.|TRBJ2-5|TRBV5-1|.
TGCGCCAGCAGCTTGGAGCAGGGTTGGGAGACCCAGTACTTC
CASSLEQGWETQYF
>.|TRBJ2-7|TRBV5-1|.
TGCGCCAGCAGCTCACTCTCCCTCTACGAGCAGTACTTC
CASSSLSLYEQYF
>.|TRBJ2-1|TRBV6-4|once
TGTGCCAGCAGTGAAAGGGAAGGTTATGAGCAGTTCTTC
CASSEREGYEQFF